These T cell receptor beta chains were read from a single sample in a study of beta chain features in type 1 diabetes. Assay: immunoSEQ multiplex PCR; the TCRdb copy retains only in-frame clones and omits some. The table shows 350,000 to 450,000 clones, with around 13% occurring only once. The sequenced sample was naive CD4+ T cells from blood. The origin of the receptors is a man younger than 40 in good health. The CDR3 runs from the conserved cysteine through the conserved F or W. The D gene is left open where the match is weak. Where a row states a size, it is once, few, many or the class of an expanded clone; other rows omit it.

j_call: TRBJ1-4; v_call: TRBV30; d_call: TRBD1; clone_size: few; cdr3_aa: CAWTQGARGKLFF; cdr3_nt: TGTGCCTGGACCCAGGGGGCGCGGGGCAAACTGTTTTTT
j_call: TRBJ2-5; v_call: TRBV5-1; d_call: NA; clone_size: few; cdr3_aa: CASRSTLAETQYF; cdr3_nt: TGCGCCAGCAGAAGTACTTTGGCAGAGACCCAGTACTTC
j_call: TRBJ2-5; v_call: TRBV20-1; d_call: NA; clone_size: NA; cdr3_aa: CSALERETQYF; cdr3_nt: TGCAGTGCTTTAGAACGGGAGACCCAGTACTTC
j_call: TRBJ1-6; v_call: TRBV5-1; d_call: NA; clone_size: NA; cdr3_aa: CASSLEAGRSPLHF; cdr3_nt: TGCGCCAGCAGCTTGGAGGCAGGGCGATCACCCCTCCACTTT
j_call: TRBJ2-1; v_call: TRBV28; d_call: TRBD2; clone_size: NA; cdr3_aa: CASIKLADSYNEQFF; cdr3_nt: TGTGCCAGCATTAAACTAGCGGACTCCTACAATGAGCAGTTCTTC
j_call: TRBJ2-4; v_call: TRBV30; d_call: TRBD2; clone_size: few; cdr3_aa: CAWTHGLAGAKNIQYF; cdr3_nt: TGTGCCTGGACCCACGGACTAGCGGGAGCCAAAAACATTCAGTACTTC
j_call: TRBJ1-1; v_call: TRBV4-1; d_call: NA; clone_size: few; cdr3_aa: CASSQEGTVYEAFF; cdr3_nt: TGCGCCAGCAGCCAAGAGGGCACCGTCTATGAAGCTTTCTTT
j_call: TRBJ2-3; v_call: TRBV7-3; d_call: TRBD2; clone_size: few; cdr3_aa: CASSLLSGRGSDTQYF; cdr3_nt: TGTGCCAGCAGCTTACTTAGCGGGAGGGGCTCAGATACGCAGTATTTT
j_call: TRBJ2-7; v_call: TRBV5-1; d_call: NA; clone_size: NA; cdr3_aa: CASSFGTDRREQYF; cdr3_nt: TGCGCCAGCAGCTTCGGGACGGATCGGCGGGAGCAGTACTTC
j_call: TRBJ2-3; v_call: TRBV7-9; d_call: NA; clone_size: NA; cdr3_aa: CASQTRPTDTQYF; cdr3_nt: TGTGCCAGCCAGACTAGGCCCACAGATACGCAGTATTTT
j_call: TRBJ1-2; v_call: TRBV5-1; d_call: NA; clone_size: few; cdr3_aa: CASSLPPPYSYYGYTF; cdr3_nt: TGCGCCAGCAGCTTGCCCCCTCCGTATAGCTACTATGGCTACACCTTC
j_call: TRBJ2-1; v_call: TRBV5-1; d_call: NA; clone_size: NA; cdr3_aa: CASSPGRASSYNEQFF; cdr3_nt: TGCGCCAGCAGCCCCGGTAGGGCGAGCTCCTACAATGAGCAGTTCTTC
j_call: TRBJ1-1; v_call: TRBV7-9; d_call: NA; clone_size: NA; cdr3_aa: CASSLLASQNTEAFF; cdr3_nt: TGTGCCAGCAGCTTATTGGCATCTCAGAACACTGAAGCTTTCTTT
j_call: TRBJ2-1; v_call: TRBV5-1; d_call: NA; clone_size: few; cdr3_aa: CASSQTGTLRVISYNEQFF; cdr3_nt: TGCGCCAGCAGCCAAACCGGGACTCTTCGAGTCATCTCCTACAATGAGCAGTTCTTC
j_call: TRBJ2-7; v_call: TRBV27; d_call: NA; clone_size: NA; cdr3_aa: CASSLQGLAGVYEQYF; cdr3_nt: TGTGCCAGCAGTTTACAAGGGTTGGCAGGGGTCTACGAGCAGTACTTC
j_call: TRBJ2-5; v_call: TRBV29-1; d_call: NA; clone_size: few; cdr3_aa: CSVGRWETQYF; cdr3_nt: TGCAGCGTGGGTCGGTGGGAGACCCAGTACTTC
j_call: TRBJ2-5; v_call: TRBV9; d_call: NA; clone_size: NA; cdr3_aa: CASSVAPGNMRETQYF; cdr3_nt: TGTGCCAGCAGCGTAGCTCCAGGGAATATGAGAGAGACCCAGTACTTC
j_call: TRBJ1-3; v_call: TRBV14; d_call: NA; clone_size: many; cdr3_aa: CASSQLTTGNTIYF; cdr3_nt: TGTGCCAGCAGCCAGTTGACGACTGGAAACACCATATATTTT
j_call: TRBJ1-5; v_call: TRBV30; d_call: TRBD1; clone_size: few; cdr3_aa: CAWRTGVNQPQHF; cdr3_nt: TGTGCCTGGAGGACAGGGGTCAATCAGCCCCAGCATTTT
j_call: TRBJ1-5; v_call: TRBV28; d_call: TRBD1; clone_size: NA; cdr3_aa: CASGRDRPDQPQHF; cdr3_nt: TGTGCCAGCGGCCGGGACAGACCCGATCAGCCCCAGCATTTT
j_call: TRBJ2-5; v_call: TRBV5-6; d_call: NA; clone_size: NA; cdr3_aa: CASSSKDSNGETQYF; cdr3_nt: TGTGCCAGCAGCTCGAAGGACTCGAATGGGGAGACCCAGTACTTC
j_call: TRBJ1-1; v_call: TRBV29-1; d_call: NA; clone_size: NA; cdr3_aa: CSVGLDLNTEAFF; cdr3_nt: TGCAGCGTTGGTCTAGACCTGAACACTGAAGCTTTCTTT
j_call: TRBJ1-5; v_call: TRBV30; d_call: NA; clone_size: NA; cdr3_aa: CAWSRIGNQPQHF; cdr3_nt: TGTGCCTGGAGTCGGATCGGCAATCAGCCCCAGCATTTT
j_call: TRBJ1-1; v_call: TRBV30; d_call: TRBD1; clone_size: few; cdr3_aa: CAWRGDRNTEAFF; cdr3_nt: TGTGCCTGGAGGGGGGACAGGAACACTGAAGCTTTCTTT
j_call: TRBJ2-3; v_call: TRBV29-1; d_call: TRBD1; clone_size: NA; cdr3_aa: CSVNVQGQGRDTQYF; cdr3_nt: TGCAGCGTTAATGTTCAGGGACAGGGTAGAGATACGCAGTATTTT
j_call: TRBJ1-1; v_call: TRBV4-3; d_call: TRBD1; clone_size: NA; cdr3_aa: CASSRGQGMNTEAFF; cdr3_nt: TGCGCCAGCAGCCGAGGACAGGGCATGAACACTGAAGCTTTCTTT